The rows below give T cell receptor beta chains drawn from one sample of a study of Graves' ophthalmopathy and Graves' hyperthyroidism. TCRdb recomputed calls from the multiplex PCR reads with MiXCR, one row per CDR3 protein. The sample has more than 300,000 distinct CDR3 sequences, 15% to 17% seen once. Sequences were obtained from peripheral blood. The receptors originated from a woman aged 18-35 years with stable Graves' hyperthyroidism. Both conserved end residues are part of each CDR3. The order of the fields is clone size, J gene, D gene, V gene, CDR3 protein, CDR3 DNA. D genes are given only for firm matches. Clone size appears in some rows only: once, few, many, or a class for an expanded clone.

abundance: many
j_gene: TRBJ1-1
d_gene: NA
v_gene: TRBV12-3/TRBV12-4
CDR3aa: CASSRPGAHTEAFF
CDR3nt: TGTGCCAGCAGCCGGCCGGGGGCGCACACTGAAGCTTTCTTT

abundance: many
j_gene: TRBJ1-5
d_gene: TRBD1
v_gene: TRBV6-1
CDR3aa: CASSLGQSNQPQHF
CDR3nt: TGTGCCAGCAGCCTGGGACAGAGCAATCAGCCCCAGCATTTT

abundance: many
j_gene: TRBJ1-2
d_gene: NA
v_gene: TRBV6-1
CDR3aa: CASSESVGGNYGYTF
CDR3nt: TGTGCCAGCAGTGAATCCGTAGGGGGTAACTATGGCTACACCTTC

abundance: many
j_gene: TRBJ2-2
d_gene: NA
v_gene: TRBV7-3
CDR3aa: CASSYARSGTGELFF
CDR3nt: TGTGCCAGCAGTTATGCTAGATCGGGCACCGGGGAGCTGTTTTTT

abundance: many
j_gene: TRBJ1-1
d_gene: NA
v_gene: TRBV28
CDR3aa: CASSSWGPPANTEAFF
CDR3nt: TGCGCCAGCAGTTCCTGGGGCCCCCCGGCCAACACTGAAGCTTTCTTT

abundance: few
j_gene: TRBJ1-2
d_gene: TRBD1
v_gene: TRBV18
CDR3aa: CASSPTGQNYGYTF
CDR3nt: TGTGCCAGCTCACCAACGGGACAGAACTATGGCTACACCTTC

abundance: many
j_gene: TRBJ1-2
d_gene: TRBD1
v_gene: TRBV12-3/TRBV12-4
CDR3aa: CASSYGRGLGYTF
CDR3nt: TGTGCCAGCAGTTACGGCAGGGGGCTAGGCTACACCTTC

abundance: many
j_gene: TRBJ2-7
d_gene: NA
v_gene: TRBV2
CDR3aa: CASSAYYEQYF
CDR3nt: TGTGCCAGCAGTGCCTATTACGAGCAGTACTTC

abundance: few
j_gene: TRBJ1-1
d_gene: TRBD1
v_gene: TRBV5-1
CDR3aa: CASGEQGMNTEAFF
CDR3nt: TGCGCCAGCGGCGAACAGGGGATGAACACTGAAGCTTTCTTT

abundance: NA
j_gene: TRBJ2-2
d_gene: TRBD1
v_gene: TRBV18
CDR3aa: CASSHGQGRRNGELFF
CDR3nt: TGTGCCAGCTCGCATGGACAGGGAAGGAGGAACGGGGAGCTGTTTTTT

abundance: many
j_gene: TRBJ2-7
d_gene: TRBD1
v_gene: TRBV19
CDR3aa: CASSILGTGTYEQYF
CDR3nt: TGTGCCAGTAGTATTTTGGGGACAGGGACCTACGAGCAGTACTTC

abundance: many
j_gene: TRBJ2-5
d_gene: NA
v_gene: TRBV18
CDR3aa: CASSPPRRGAPFQETQYF
CDR3nt: TGTGCCAGCTCACCACCCAGGAGGGGTGCTCCCTTCCAAGAGACCCAGTACTTC

abundance: many
j_gene: TRBJ1-1
d_gene: NA
v_gene: TRBV3-1
CDR3aa: CASSQALTGEAFF
CDR3nt: TGTGCCAGCAGCCAAGCGCTTACGGGTGAAGCTTTCTTT

abundance: many
j_gene: TRBJ1-5
d_gene: NA
v_gene: TRBV10-1
CDR3aa: CASSESRGQPQHF
CDR3nt: TGCGCCAGCAGTGAGTCGAGGGGTCAGCCCCAGCATTTT

abundance: many
j_gene: TRBJ1-2
d_gene: TRBD1
v_gene: TRBV6-2/TRBV6-3
CDR3aa: CASSWGQGYGYTF
CDR3nt: TGTGCCAGCAGTTGGGGACAGGGCTATGGCTACACCTTC

abundance: many
j_gene: TRBJ1-6
d_gene: NA
v_gene: TRBV27
CDR3aa: CASSIGPNSPLHF
CDR3nt: TGTGCCAGCAGTATCGGCCCAAATTCACCCCTCCACTTT

abundance: NA
j_gene: TRBJ1-2
d_gene: NA
v_gene: TRBV4-1
CDR3aa: CASSQGARSYGYTF
CDR3nt: TGCGCCAGCAGCCAAGGCGCCAGGAGCTATGGCTACACCTTC

abundance: many
j_gene: TRBJ1-1
d_gene: NA
v_gene: TRBV10-3
CDR3aa: CAISRRDRYTEAFF
CDR3nt: TGTGCCATCAGTCGGAGGGATAGGTACACTGAAGCTTTCTTT

abundance: many
j_gene: TRBJ1-5
d_gene: NA
v_gene: TRBV4-1
CDR3aa: CASSQDATVPNQPQHF
CDR3nt: TGCGCCAGCAGCCAAGATGCGACAGTCCCCAATCAGCCCCAGCATTTT

abundance: many
j_gene: TRBJ2-5
d_gene: NA
v_gene: TRBV6-5
CDR3aa: CASSYSSYQETQYF
CDR3nt: TGTGCCAGCAGTTACTCGTCTTACCAAGAGACCCAGTACTTC

abundance: many
j_gene: TRBJ1-1
d_gene: NA
v_gene: TRBV6-1
CDR3aa: CASKLTVNTEAFF
CDR3nt: TGTGCCAGCAAACTGACAGTTAACACTGAAGCTTTCTTT

abundance: many
j_gene: TRBJ1-2
d_gene: NA
v_gene: TRBV14
CDR3aa: CASSQDWGRGYGYTF
CDR3nt: TGTGCCAGCAGCCAAGATTGGGGGCGAGGCTATGGCTACACCTTC

abundance: NA
j_gene: TRBJ2-7
d_gene: NA
v_gene: TRBV4-2
CDR3aa: CASSQDWSGPAWYEQYF
CDR3nt: TGTGCCAGCAGCCAAGATTGGAGCGGACCCGCCTGGTACGAGCAGTACTTC

abundance: many
j_gene: TRBJ2-5
d_gene: TRBD2
v_gene: TRBV12-5
CDR3aa: CASGSGGEETQYF
CDR3nt: TGTGCTAGTGGTTCCGGGGGGGAGGAGACCCAGTACTTC

abundance: NA
j_gene: TRBJ1-1
d_gene: NA
v_gene: TRBV20-1
CDR3aa: CSARDYKGIRNTEAFF
CDR3nt: TGCAGTGCTAGAGATTATAAGGGAATCCGGAACACTGAAGCTTTCTTT

abundance: many
j_gene: TRBJ2-7
d_gene: NA
v_gene: TRBV19
CDR3aa: CASSTTMRDEQYF
CDR3nt: TGTGCCAGTAGTACCACGATGAGGGACGAGCAGTACTTC

abundance: few
j_gene: TRBJ2-3
d_gene: NA
v_gene: TRBV6-5
CDR3aa: CASSFSGDTQYF
CDR3nt: TGTGCCAGCAGTTTCAGCGGAGATACGCAGTATTTT

abundance: many
j_gene: TRBJ1-6
d_gene: TRBD1
v_gene: TRBV19
CDR3aa: CASSIQGVRQNSPLHF
CDR3nt: TGTGCCAGTAGTATTCAGGGGGTGAGGCAAAATTCACCCCTCCACTTT

abundance: many
j_gene: TRBJ2-5
d_gene: TRBD1
v_gene: TRBV29-1
CDR3aa: CSVEKWDSQETQYF
CDR3nt: TGCAGCGTTGAAAAATGGGACAGCCAAGAGACCCAGTACTTC

abundance: many
j_gene: TRBJ1-2
d_gene: TRBD1
v_gene: TRBV7-9
CDR3aa: CASRRTGPYGYTF
CDR3nt: TGTGCCAGCAGAAGGACAGGGCCCTATGGCTACACCTTC

abundance: many
j_gene: TRBJ2-7
d_gene: TRBD1
v_gene: TRBV29-1
CDR3aa: CSVETGTGTQYF
CDR3nt: TGCAGCGTTGAAACCGGGACAGGGACGCAGTACTTC

abundance: NA
j_gene: TRBJ2-6
d_gene: NA
v_gene: TRBV4-2
CDR3aa: CASSQEAGQVSGANVLTF
CDR3nt: TGTGCCAGCAGCCAAGAGGCGGGACAAGTCTCTGGGGCCAACGTCCTGACTTTC

abundance: many
j_gene: TRBJ2-5
d_gene: TRBD2
v_gene: TRBV6-1
CDR3aa: CASRPGGWKKTQYF
CDR3nt: TGTGCCAGCAGACCCGGGGGGTGGAAAAAGACCCAGTACTTC

abundance: many
j_gene: TRBJ1-1
d_gene: NA
v_gene: TRBV6-2/TRBV6-3
CDR3aa: CASRRRTVNTEAFF
CDR3nt: TGTGCCAGCAGAAGACGGACGGTGAACACTGAAGCTTTCTTT

abundance: few
j_gene: TRBJ1-2
d_gene: TRBD1
v_gene: TRBV4-1
CDR3aa: CASSQGTGGYGYTF
CDR3nt: TGCGCCAGCAGCCAAGGAACAGGGGGCTATGGCTACACCTTC

abundance: many
j_gene: TRBJ2-7
d_gene: TRBD1
v_gene: TRBV13
CDR3aa: CASSSLPGTGISEQYF
CDR3nt: TGTGCCAGCAGTTCCCTTCCCGGGACAGGGATCAGCGAGCAGTACTTC

abundance: NA
j_gene: TRBJ2-7
d_gene: NA
v_gene: TRBV12-3/TRBV12-4
CDR3aa: CARLKGNEQYF
CDR3nt: TGTGCCAGATTAAAAGGGAACGAGCAGTACTTC

abundance: few
j_gene: TRBJ1-2
d_gene: TRBD1
v_gene: TRBV19
CDR3aa: CASSIYDRGGLYGYTF
CDR3nt: TGTGCCAGTAGTATATATGACAGGGGAGGTCTCTATGGCTACACCTTC

abundance: many
j_gene: TRBJ2-5
d_gene: NA
v_gene: TRBV6-5
CDR3aa: CASSTGPWYQETQYF
CDR3nt: TGTGCCAGCAGTACTGGCCCTTGGTACCAAGAGACCCAGTACTTC

abundance: many
j_gene: TRBJ1-5
d_gene: TRBD1
v_gene: TRBV4-1
CDR3aa: CASSQGQGNQPQHF
CDR3nt: TGTGCCAGCAGTCAAGGACAGGGCAATCAGCCCCAGCATTTT

abundance: many
j_gene: TRBJ1-1
d_gene: NA
v_gene: TRBV27
CDR3aa: CASSWKENTEAFF
CDR3nt: TGTGCCAGCAGTTGGAAAGAGAACACTGAAGCTTTCTTT

abundance: NA
j_gene: TRBJ1-6
d_gene: NA
v_gene: TRBV6-2/TRBV6-3
CDR3aa: CASSHRNSPLHF
CDR3nt: TGTGCCAGCAGTCACAGAAATTCACCCCTCCACTTT

abundance: many
j_gene: TRBJ2-2
d_gene: NA
v_gene: TRBV2
CDR3aa: CASSDHHGGTGELFF
CDR3nt: TGTGCCAGCAGTGATCACCACGGGGGCACCGGGGAGCTGTTTTTT